The 20 T cell receptor beta chains reported below all come from one sample, sequenced in a study of metastatic and nonmetastatic thyroid tumors. No patient received treatment before thyroid surgery. MiXCR reprocessed the PCR reads for TCRdb. There are about 62,000 clones in the sample; about 3.8% occur only once, and about a fifth lies in the top ten. Sample: blood. These receptors came from a female donor with papillary thyroid cancer or a benign thyroid nodule (not recorded which). Some clones in this sample may be carry-over from other donors' samples.

The table lists this clone with many counts. This chain joins TRBV5-1 and TRBJ2-3; no clear D gene. Germline CDR1 SGHRS, CDR2 YFSETQ. V lost 3 bases to trimming and J lost 0 bases, with 5 bases between them. This CDR3 has 13 amino acids. CDR3 sequence (DNA): TGCGCCAGCAGCTCCCAGAGCACAGATACGCAGTATTTT. Translation gives CASSSQSTDTQYF.

Details on this clone: A much larger clonotype is one base distant, so this may be a read error. The genes are TRBV3-1 and TRBJ2-4; D perhaps matches TRBD2 (7 bases). Per germline, CDR1 LGHDT and CDR2 YNNKEL (reference sequence). The CDR3 is 16 residues long. In nucleotides, the CDR3 is TGTGCCAGCAGCCAAGAGGGGGGGGCTTTGAAAAACATTCAGTGCTTC. Its protein is CASSQEGGALKNIQCF.

The rearrangement uses TRBV18 and TRBJ2-3, with 8 bases fitting TRBD2. Trimming cost V 2 bases and J 6 bases; bases outside gene matches: 19. CDR3 size: 19 residues. Germline V gene data show CDR1 as KGHSH and CDR2 as LQKENI. CDR3 sequence (DNA): TGTGCCAGCTCACCAAGGCCTCCGGTGGGCCTAGCGGGCTCGGATACGCAGTATTTT. It translates to CASSPRPPVGLAGSDTQYF.

The rearrangement uses TRBV20-1 and TRBJ1-5; unclear D gene. V lost 6 bases, J lost 1 base, and 7 bases lay in between. CDR1 and CDR2 from the germline V gene are DFQATT and SNEGSKA (reference sequence). The CDR3 is made up of 12 amino acids. The CDR3 here is CSAMDSNQPQHF. Written as DNA, the CDR3 is TGCAGTGCCATGGACAGCAATCAGCCCCAGCATTTT.

The CDR3 region is CATSDGQFRYGYTF. CDR3 nucleotide sequence: TGTGCCACCAGTGATGGACAGTTTCGGTATGGCTACACCTTC. The V call is TRBV24-1, the J call TRBJ1-2; D might be TRBD1 (6 bases). V lost 3 bases, J lost 5 bases, and 12 bases lay in between. Per the germline V gene, CDR1 is KGHDR and CDR2 is SFDVKD. This CDR3 contains 14 residues.

This clone appeared many times. V is TRBV11-2 and J is TRBJ2-3, with D perhaps TRBD1 or TRBD2 (5 bases each). The CDR3 has 15 residues. Between the trimmed V and J ends, which lost 4 bases and 4 bases, there was a span of 15 bases. Germline V CDR1 and CDR2: SGHAT, FQNNGV. In DNA form, the CDR3 reads TGTGCCAGCAGCTCGAGGGGCAGGGCTGCAGATACGCAGTATTTT. It is translated as CASSSRGRAADTQYF. The full variable domain, with the rest looked up from reference TRBV11-2 and TRBJ2-3, is EAGVAQSPRYKIIEKRQSVAFWCNPISGHATLYWYQQILGQGPKLLIQFQNNGVVDDSQLPKDRFSAERLKGVDSTLKIQPAKLEDSAVYLCASSSRGRAADTQYFGPGTRLTVL.

The sample holds many counts of this clone. The gene calls are TRBV28 and TRBJ1-2, with 7 nucleotides matching TRBD1. J lost 4 bases, V lost 6 bases, and 11 bases had no gene match. Germline values: CDR1 MDHEN, CDR2 SYDVKM. This CDR3 has 15 amino acids. This CDR3 is CASRISRQGFYGYTF. CDR3 in DNA: TGTGCCAGCAGGATCTCAAGACAGGGCTTCTATGGCTACACCTTC.

The J gene is TRBJ1-1, the V gene TRBV20-1; D is uncertain. Germline CDR1 reads DFQATT; CDR2 reads SNEGSKA (reference sequence). The CDR3 totals 13 residues. Deletions cut 3 bases from V and 6 bases from J, with 14 bases between. CDR3 region: CSASRVVTSEAFF. DNA of the CDR3: TGCAGTGCTAGTAGGGTCGTAACGTCTGAAGCTTTCTTT.

In this sample, this clone turned up many times. This chain uses TRBV30 with TRBJ1-3; 9 bases match TRBD1. J gave up 8 bases and V 3 bases, and 5 bases lay outside the gene matches. This CDR3 has 13 residues. The V gene's germline CDR1 is GTSNPN and CDR2 SVGIG (reference sequence). The CDR3 region is CAWRGTGSYTIYF. CDR3 coding DNA: TGTGCCTGGAGGGGGACAGGGAGTTACACCATATATTTT. The variable domain in full, completed from reference TRBV30 and TRBJ1-3, reads SQTIHQWPATLVQPVGSPLSLECTVEGTSNPNLYWYRQAAGRGLQLLFYSVGIGQISSEVPQNLSASRPQDRQFILSSKKLLLSDSGFYLCAWRGTGSYTIYFGEGSWLTVV.

This clone was seen repeatedly, ten times or more. The gene calls are TRBV10-2 and TRBJ2-1; a possible D gene is TRBD2 (6 bases). Trimming pared 8 bases from V and 0 bases from J, leaving 14 bases between. This CDR3 comprises 15 residues. Germline loops: CDR1 WSHSY, CDR2 SAAADI. CDR3 amino acids: CASLGGPSSYNEQFF. In nucleotides, the CDR3 is TGCGCCAGCCTAGGAGGGCCGAGCTCCTACAATGAGCAGTTCTTC.

Many counts were recorded for this clone. This chain joins TRBV6-1 and TRBJ2-3; tentative D call: TRBD1 (5 bases). V was shortened by 6 bases and J by 4 bases, with 14 bases between the two germline ends. The CDR3 extends over 14 amino acids. From germline, CDR1 is MNHNS and CDR2 SASEGT. The CDR3 region is CASRSGQRADTQYF. DNA of the CDR3: TGTGCCAGCAGATCAGGGCAACGGGCAGATACGCAGTATTTT.

This clone was recorded a few times. This rearrangement joins TRBV6-2 or TRBV6-3 to TRBJ1-3; no definite D call. The CDR3 is 13 residues long. With 6 bases removed from V and 2 bases from J, the gap between germline ends came to 8 bases. Germline lookup yields CDR1 MNHEY and CDR2 SVGEGT. This CDR3 reads CASRRSPGNTIYF. CDR3 in DNA: TGTGCCAGCAGACGTTCTCCTGGAAACACCATATATTTT.

This clone was seen at least ten times. The V gene is TRBV3-1, the J gene TRBJ1-2, with 9 bases identical to TRBD1. V dropped 5 bases and J dropped 8; count of bases not matched to a gene: 3. The CDR3 is 12 residues long. Germline CDR1 and CDR2: LGHDT and YNNKEL (reference sequence). DNA for the CDR3: TGTGCCAGCAGCGTAACAGGGGGCGGCTACACCTTC. Translated: CASSVTGGGYTF.

This clone was seen repeatedly, ten times or more. The chain links TRBV18 to TRBJ2-2; perhaps TRBD2 as D (5 bases). Trimming cost V 5 bases and J 2 bases, with 9 bases left between them. CDR3 length: 14 residues. CDR1 and CDR2 from the germline V gene are KGHSH and LQKENI. The CDR3 region has the DNA TGTGCCAGCTCATCGGACTTAAACACCGGGGAGCTGTTTTTT. Translated: CASSSDLNTGELFF.

The chain is built from TRBV6-1 and TRBJ2-7; 10 nucleotides align to TRBD1. The J segment lost 1 base and the V segment lost 7 bases, leaving 7 bases of the junction unmatched. The CDR3 loop spans 15 amino acids. From germline, CDR1 is MNHNS and CDR2 SASEGT. This CDR3 reads CASTRMGQGSYEQYF. Written as DNA, the CDR3 is TGTGCCAGCACCCGAATGGGACAGGGGTCCTACGAGCAGTACTTC.

The sample holds many counts of this clone. The genes are TRBV5-1 and TRBJ2-3, with TRBD1 matching over 8 bases. This CDR3 comprises 16 residues. Germline V gene sequence: CDR1 SGHRS, CDR2 YFSETQ. V lost 3 bases to trimming and J lost 0 bases; unmatched junction nucleotides: 6. CDR3 DNA sequence: TGCGCCAGCAGCTCCGGACAGGGTGGGAGCACAGATACGCAGTATTTT. The encoded protein is CASSSGQGGSTDTQYF.

The table lists this clone with many counts. This chain connects TRBV19 to TRBJ1-3; D call uncertain. Trimming cost V 4 bases and J 3 bases, with 10 bases left between them. This CDR3 is 14 amino acids long. CDR1 is LNHDA and CDR2 is SQIVND in the germline V gene (reference sequence). The CDR3 DNA reads TGTGCCAGTAGTACCGGGCCCATTGGAAACACCATATATTTT. This codes for CASSTGPIGNTIYF. Combining the CDR3 with reference TRBV19 and TRBJ1-3 gives the whole variable domain DGGITQSPKYLFRKEGQNVTLSCEQNLNHDAMYWYRQDPGQGLRLIYYSQIVNDFQKGDIAEGYSVSREKKESFPLTVTSAQKNPTAFYLCASSTGPIGNTIYFGEGSWLTVV.

This clone was detected ten times or more. This rearrangement joins TRBV5-1 to TRBJ2-3; D may correspond to TRBD1 or TRBD2 (5 bases each). Germline CDR1 and CDR2: SGHRS and YFSETQ. This CDR3 spans 17 amino acids. V lost 0 bases and J lost 8, with 22 bases in between. CDR3 nucleotides: TGCGCCAGCAGCTTGGGATCCTCGGGTCTCCTTGGGGGTACGCAGTATTTT. It translates to CASSLGSSGLLGGTQYF.

This clone came up a few times. Since a much larger clone is just one base distant, this may be a read error. The J gene is TRBJ1-1, the V gene TRBV28, with 9 bases that match TRBD1. This CDR3 has 14 residues. In germline, CDR1 is MDHEN, CDR2 SYDVKM. CDR3 protein: CASRNRGPNTEALF. The CDR3 bases are TGTGCCAGCAGAAACAGGGGGCCTAACACTGAAGCTTTATTT.

This clone occurred many times. The V gene is TRBV7-9, the J gene TRBJ2-7; D may be TRBD1 (5 bases). V was cut by 5 bases and J by 3 bases, with 14 bases left in between. The V gene's germline CDR1 is SEHNR and CDR2 FQNEAQ (reference sequence). The CDR3 runs 14 residues. CDR3 amino acids: CASSPETAHYEQYF. CDR3 nucleotides: TGTGCCAGCAGCCCCGAGACAGCACACTACGAGCAGTACTTC.